This T cell receptor (beta chain) was observed in a study of blood T cell repertoires in COVID-19. Study context: The samples span acute and convalescent COVID-19 from the United States, Italy and Spain. Sources were T cells, B-cell-depleted T cells, or PBMCs; the material itself was cDNA or gDNA.

Profiled with immunoSEQ multiplex PCR; TCRdb holds only in-frame clones, not every one. The data hold hundreds of thousands of clones, with 90% observed a single time. Those who participated ranged in age from roughly 18 to 89 years and resided in about two dozen US areas. Cohort 3 recovered donors had two negative PCRs, clearance, or symptom resolution. This clone has a single count. What was sequenced was PBMCs or T cells enriched from blood (not recorded which). This TCR derives from a man aged 60 to 75 who had recovered from COVID-19.

CDR3 loop: CASSSIAGKGVNEQFF. Here the CDR3 DNA reads TGTGCCAGCAGTTCCATCGCGGGGAAAGGTGTGAATGAGCAGTTCTTC. The genes are TRBV27 and TRBJ2-1; D possibly corresponds to TRBD2 (6 bases). The length of the CDR3 is 16 residues. V was cut by 4 bases and J by 7 bases, with 20 bases left in between. The germline V gene has CDR1 MNHEY and CDR2 SMNVEV (reference sequence).